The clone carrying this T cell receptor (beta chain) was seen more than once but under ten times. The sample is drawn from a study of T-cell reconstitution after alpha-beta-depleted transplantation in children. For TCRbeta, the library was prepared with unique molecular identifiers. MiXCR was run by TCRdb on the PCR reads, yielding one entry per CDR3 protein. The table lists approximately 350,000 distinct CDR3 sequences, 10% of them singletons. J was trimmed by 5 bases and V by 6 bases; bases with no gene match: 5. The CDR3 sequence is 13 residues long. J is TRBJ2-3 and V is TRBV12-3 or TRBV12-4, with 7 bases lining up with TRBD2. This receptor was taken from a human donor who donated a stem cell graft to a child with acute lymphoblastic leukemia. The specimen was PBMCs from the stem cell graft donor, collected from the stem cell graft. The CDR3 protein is CASSSREEDTQYF. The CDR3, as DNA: TGTGCCAGCAGCTCCCGGGAGGAAGATACGCAGTATTTT.